Below are 3 T cell receptor beta chains sequenced from a single sample in a study of identifying expanded T cells in peripheral blood. Here immunoSEQ multiplex PCR was the method, and the copy in TCRdb shows in-frame clones only, minus some. The repertoire holds 100,000 to 150,000 clones, with around 88% as singletons. Input material: blood. The source is a person aged 18 to 75 in good health.

The genes are TRBV5-1 and TRBJ2-2; D unclear. V was shortened by 7 bases and J by 0 bases, with 4 bases between the two germline ends. There are 12 residues in the CDR3. CDR1 is SGHRS, CDR2 YFSETQ, per germline. Here the CDR3 reads CASSANTGELFF. The CDR3 DNA sequence: TGCGCCAGCTCAGCGAACACCGGGGAGCTGTTTTTT.

The chain has TRBV7-9 and TRBJ2-3; D gene ambiguous. The V and J ends lost 1 base and 1 base respectively, with 6 bases between them. The CDR3 contains 14 residues. CDR1 is SEHNR, CDR2 FQNEAQ, per germline (reference sequence). In nucleotides, the CDR3 is TGTGCCAGCAGCTTAGTTTCGGGCACAGATACGCAGTATTTT. Its translation: CASSLVSGTDTQYF.

CDR3 in amino acids: CASSTRAGELFF. CDR3 DNA: TGTGCCAGTAGTACCCGAGCCGGGGAGCTGTTTTTT. This sequence joins TRBV19 and TRBJ2-2, with no clear D. The CDR3 covers 12 residues. V was cut by 4 bases and J by 6 bases, with 6 bases left in between. The germline gives CDR1 LNHDA, CDR2 SQIVND (reference sequence).